This TCR beta chain was documented in a study of blood T cell repertoires in COVID-19. Looking at the study overall: Acute and convalescent COVID-19 specimens originated in the United States, Italy and Spain. PBMCs, B-cell-depleted T cells, or T cells provided the cDNA or gDNA that made up the material.

In the authors' workflow: Nucleated cell number was recorded as an estimate derived from reference gene primer amplification. The assay was immunoSEQ multiplex PCR, and TCRdb's table has in-frame clones only and misses some. V and J calls and clone size are those listed in that table; D and trimming were worked out from the DNA. The table includes under 300,000 clones, around 83% detected once. J was trimmed by 4 bases and V by 2 bases; bases with no gene match: 9. Germline V gene lookup returns CDR1 SGHRS and CDR2 YFSETQ. The CDR3 sequence is 15 residues long. This clone showed up just a few times. The chain recombines TRBV5-1 with TRBJ2-7; 7 bases are shared with TRBD2. The TCR originated in a woman under 30 with acute or convalescent COVID-19. Sample: peripheral blood. The CDR3: CASSFQTGGFYEQYF. As DNA, the CDR3 is TGCGCCAGCAGCTTCCAGACGGGAGGTTTTTACGAGCAGTACTTC.